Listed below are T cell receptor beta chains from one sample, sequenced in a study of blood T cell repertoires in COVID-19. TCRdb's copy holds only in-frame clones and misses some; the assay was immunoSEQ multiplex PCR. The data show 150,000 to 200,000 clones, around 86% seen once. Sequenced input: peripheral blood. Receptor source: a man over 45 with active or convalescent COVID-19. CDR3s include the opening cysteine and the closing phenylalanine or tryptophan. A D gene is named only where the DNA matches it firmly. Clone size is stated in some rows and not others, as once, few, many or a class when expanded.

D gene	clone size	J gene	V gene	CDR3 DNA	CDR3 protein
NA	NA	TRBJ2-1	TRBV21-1	TGTGCCAGCAGCAAAGAAGACTCCGGGACAGGGCGTTCTGAGCAGTTCTTC	CASSKEDSGTGRSEQFF
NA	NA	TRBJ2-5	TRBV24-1	TGTGCCACCAGTGACCATGGGCAGGGTACAGAGACCCAGTACTTC	CATSDHGQGTETQYF
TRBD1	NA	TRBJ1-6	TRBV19	TGTGCCAGCGAGACAGGGGGCGAGAATAATTCACCCCTCCACTTT	CASETGGENNSPLHF
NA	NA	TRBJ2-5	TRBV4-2	TGTGCCAGCAGCCAAGATGAAGGGGCGATAGAGACCCAGTACTTC	CASSQDEGAIETQYF
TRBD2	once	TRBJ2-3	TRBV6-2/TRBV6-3	TGTGCCAGCAGTTATCCCCGGCTAGCGGGGGGACCCACAGATACGCAGTATTTT	CASSYPRLAGGPTDTQYF
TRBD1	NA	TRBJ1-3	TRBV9	TGTGCCAGCAGCGACAGGGGGAGGGCTGGAAACACCATATATTTT	CASSDRGRAGNTIYF
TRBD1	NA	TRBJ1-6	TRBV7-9	TGTGCCAGCAGTTACGACAGGGCGAATAATTCACCCCTCCACTTT	CASSYDRANNSPLHF
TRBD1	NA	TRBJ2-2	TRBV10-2	TGCGCCAGCAGTGGGGGGACAGGGGGCGTCTGGGGCACCGGGGAGCTGTTTTTT	CASSGGTGGVWGTGELFF
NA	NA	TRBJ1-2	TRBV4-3	TGCGCCAGCAGCCAAGATTACACAGGATACTATGGCTACACCTTC	CASSQDYTGYYGYTF
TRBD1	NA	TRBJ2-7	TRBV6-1	TGTGCCAGCAGTCCCGGGACAGCCTACGAGCAGTACTTC	CASSPGTAYEQYF
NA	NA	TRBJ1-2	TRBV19	TGTGCCAGTAGTATATTAACTGGAGGCAGAAACTATGGCTACACCTTC	CASSILTGGRNYGYTF
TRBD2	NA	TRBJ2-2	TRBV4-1	TGCGCCAGCAGCCAACCCCCCGGGAGGGACACCGGGGAGCTGTTTTTT	CASSQPPGRDTGELFF
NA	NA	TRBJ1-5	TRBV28	TGTGCCAGCAGTGCGGCCCCAGGGAGCAATCAGCCCCAGCATTTT	CASSAAPGSNQPQHF
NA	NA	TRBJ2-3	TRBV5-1	TGCGCCAGCAGCTTGGACCCAGGGAATACGCAGTATTTT	CASSLDPGNTQYF
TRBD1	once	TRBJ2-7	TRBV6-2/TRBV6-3	TGTGCCAGCAGCGGACAGGGTTTTCCCTTTTTTCGCTACGAGCAGTACTTC	CASSGQGFPFFRYEQYF
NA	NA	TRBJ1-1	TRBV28	TGTGCCAGCAGTGATCTGAGGGCTGAAGCTTTCTTT	CASSDLRAEAFF
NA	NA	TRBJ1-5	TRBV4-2	TGTGCCAGCAGCCAAGAGGGTGGGCTCGAAAGCAATCAGCCCCAGCATTTT	CASSQEGGLESNQPQHF
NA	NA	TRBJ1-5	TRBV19	TGTGCCAGTAGTATAGAGGAGTCGTGGCAGCCCCAGCATTTT	CASSIEESWQPQHF
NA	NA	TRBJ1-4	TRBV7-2	TGTGCCAGCAGCTACCGGGACTCCCATGAAAAACTGTTTTTT	CASSYRDSHEKLFF
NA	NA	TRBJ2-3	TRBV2	TGTGCCAGCAGTGAAAGAGGGACAGATACGCAGTATTTT	CASSERGTDTQYF
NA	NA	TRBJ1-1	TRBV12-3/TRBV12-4	TGTGCCAGCAGTCCCACATACACTGAAGCTTTCTTT	CASSPTYTEAFF
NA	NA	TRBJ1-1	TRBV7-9	TGTGCCAGCAGGCGACTCCCGAACACTGAAGCTTTCTTT	CASRRLPNTEAFF
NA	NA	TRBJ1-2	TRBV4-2	TGTGCCAGCAGCCAAGATGGGTCCGGGTTCTCATATGGCTACACCTTC	CASSQDGSGFSYGYTF
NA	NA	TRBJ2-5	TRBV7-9	TGTGCCAGCAGCCCCGGGGAGACCCAGTACTTC	CASSPGETQYF
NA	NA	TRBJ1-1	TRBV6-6	TGTGCCAGCAGTTTCTCTTTAACTGAAGCTTTCTTT	CASSFSLTEAFF
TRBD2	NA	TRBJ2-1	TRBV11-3	TGTGCCAGCAGCCAGGTGACTAGCCGCTACAGTGAGCAGTTCTTC	CASSQVTSRYSEQFF
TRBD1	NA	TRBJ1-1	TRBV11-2	TGTGCCAGCAGCTTGGCACAGGGGGTAGGGACTGAAGCTTTCTTT	CASSLAQGVGTEAFF
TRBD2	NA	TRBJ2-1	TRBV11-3	TGTGCCAGCAGCTTAGATCGGGCTAGCGGGGGGGCTGGAAATGAGCAGTTCTTC	CASSLDRASGGAGNEQFF
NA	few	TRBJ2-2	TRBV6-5	TGTGCCAGCAGTTTTTTAAGCGGTACCGGGGAGCTGTTTTTT	CASSFLSGTGELFF
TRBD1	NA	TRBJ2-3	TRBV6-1	TGTGCCAGCAGTGAAGCGATGGGACAGGGGGGAGATACGCAGTATTTT	CASSEAMGQGGDTQYF
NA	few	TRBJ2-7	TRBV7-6	TGTGCCAGCAGCTTCGGAGGGTCCTACGAGCAGTACTTC	CASSFGGSYEQYF
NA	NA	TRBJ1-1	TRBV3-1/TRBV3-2	TGTGCCAGCAGTCTCTTACGGGAGGGCACTGAAGCTTTCTTT	CASSLLREGTEAFF
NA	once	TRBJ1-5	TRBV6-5	TGTGCCACTAAAGGCAATCAGCCCCAGCATTTT	CATKGNQPQHF
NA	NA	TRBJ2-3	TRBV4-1	TGCGCCAGCAGCCAAGAGGGGGGAGGGGGGCTAAGAACAGATACGCAGTATTTT	CASSQEGGGGLRTDTQYF
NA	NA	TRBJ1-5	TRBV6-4	TGTGCCAGCAGTGAGGGGGGGTATCAGCCCCAGCATTTT	CASSEGGYQPQHF
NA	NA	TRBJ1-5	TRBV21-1	TGTGCCAGCAGCGGAGGGGGGGCGCGGCAGCCCCAGCATTTT	CASSGGGARQPQHF
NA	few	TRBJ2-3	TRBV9	TGTGCCAGCAGCGTAGGGCAGGGCAAAGATACGCAGTATTTT	CASSVGQGKDTQYF